These 26 T cell receptor beta chains were sequenced from one sample in a study of regulatory T cells in long-lasting Graves disease. As to time point: persistent/refractory GD, antithyroid drugs over 5 years with positive TRAb. From PBMCs, RNA was extracted and then used to make the TCR library. Construction of TCR beta libraries relied on iRepertoire HTBI primers and on Arm-PCR targeting CDR3 regions. MiXCR was run by TCRdb on the multiplex PCR reads, yielding one entry per CDR3 protein. The profile shows around 510,000 distinct CDR3 sequences, less than 25% of them singletons. The input for sequencing was peripheral blood mononuclear cells (PBMCs), taken when the disease was refractory, from a patient treated with antithyroid drugs. These TCRs come from a female donor with Graves disease.

This clonotype was recorded many times. V is TRBV29-1 and J is TRBJ1-1; D uncertain. The germline V and J ends were trimmed by 0 bases and 11 bases, with 13 bases remaining between them. Germline CDR1 SQVTM, CDR2 ANQGSEA. The CDR3 runs to 12 residues. Written as DNA, the CDR3 is TGCAGCGTTGAAGACGGACTTGGGTGGGCTTTCTTT. This sequence encodes CSVEDGLGWAFF.

On this clonotype: This may arise from a read error, as a much more abundant clone is one base away. The CDR3 region is CASRAITGTGSQPQHF. For the CDR3, the DNA is TGTGCCAGCAGAGCGATAACCGGGACAGGCAGTCAGCCCCAGCATTTT. The chain recombines TRBV6-1 with TRBJ1-5, with 8 nucleotides matching TRBD1. Germline V gene lookup returns CDR1 MNHNS and CDR2 SASEGT. CDR3 length: 16 amino acids. Trimming at V came to 6 bases and at J to 6 bases, leaving 13 bases not matched to a gene.

Remarks on this clonotype: A far larger clone lies a single base away; this is likely a read error. Because the CDR3 is missing its conserved closing phenylalanine or tryptophan, this is likely a read error. The rearrangement joins TRBV7-3 to TRBJ1-6, with D unclear. Germline V CDR1 and CDR2: SGHTA, FQGTGA. The CDR3 sequence is 11 residues long. Trimming cost V 2 bases and J 9 bases, with 2 bases left between them. CDR3 sequence reads: CASSLGSPLHL. CDR3 DNA sequence: TGTGCCAGCAGCTTAGGTTCACCCCTCCACCTT.

This chain links TRBV9 with TRBJ1-1; D gene ambiguous. V shed 0 bases and J shed 1 base, with 4 bases lying between them. CDR3 length: 13 residues. Germline V gene sequence: CDR1 SGDLS, CDR2 YYNGEE. The CDR3 sequence is CASSVDGNTEAFF. The CDR3 region has the DNA TGTGCCAGCAGCGTAGACGGGAACACTGAAGCTTTCTTT.

This clonotype was counted ten times or more. The chain joins TRBV7-3 to TRBJ2-7, with 8 bases aligning to TRBD1. There are 13 residues in the CDR3. With 3 bases clipped from V and 3 bases from J, the junction kept 1 base outside the gene matches. The germline V gene has CDR1 SGHTA and CDR2 FQGTGA. The CDR3 loop reads CASSFGTGYEQYF. The CDR3, as DNA: TGTGCCAGCAGCTTCGGGACAGGCTACGAGCAGTACTTC. The whole variable domain, filled in from reference TRBV7-3 and TRBJ2-7, reads GAGVSQTPSNKVTEKGKYVELRCDPISGHTALYWYRQSLGQGPEFLIYFQGTGAADDSGLPNDRFFAVRPEGSVSTLKIQRTERGDSAVYLCASSFGTGYEQYFGPGTRLTVT.

This clonotype was recorded at least ten times. The chain combines TRBV2 with TRBJ2-7, with TRBD1 identical over 7 bases. The CDR3 covers 13 residues. Germline lookup yields CDR1 SNHLY and CDR2 FYNNEI. The J segment lost 5 bases and the V segment lost 8 bases, leaving 9 bases of the junction unmatched. The DNA for the CDR3 is TGTGCCAGCCTAACTGGACAGGCGAACGAGCAGTACTTC. Amino acid sequence: CASLTGQANEQYF.

The rearrangement links TRBV14 to TRBJ1-2; unclear D gene. The CDR3 is 13 residues long. V dropped 4 bases and J dropped 1 base, with 7 bases sitting between them. CDR1 is SGHDN and CDR2 is FVKESK in the germline V gene. The CDR3 DNA follows: TGTGCCAGCAGCCGCGGGGTTAACTATGGCTACACCTTC. This encodes CASSRGVNYGYTF.

The chain recombines TRBV15 with TRBJ2-7; D might be TRBD2 (6 bases). The CDR3 runs to 21 residues. V lost 7 bases, J lost 0 bases, and 34 bases lay in between. From germline, CDR1 is LNHNV and CDR2 YYDKDF (reference sequence). The CDR3 DNA follows: TGTGCCACCACCCCGTTTAAGACAGCGGTCCGGGGGATCAGCCTCTCCTACGAGCAGTACTTC. Amino acids: CATTPFKTAVRGISLSYEQYF.

This clonotype was observed many times. The chain carries TRBV3-1 and TRBJ1-1; D gene unclear. V lost 7 bases and J lost 1, with 10 bases in between. CDR1 is LGHDT, CDR2 YNNKEL, per germline (reference sequence). This CDR3 contains 13 residues. This CDR3 reads CASTSRGNTEAFF. In DNA, the CDR3 is TGTGCCAGCACCAGTCGGGGGAACACTGAAGCTTTCTTT.

This clonotype was found once. The rearrangement uses TRBV27 and TRBJ2-3; 7 positions match TRBD2. V lost 3 bases to trimming and J lost 2 bases; unmatched junction nucleotides: 5. Germline CDR1 and CDR2: MNHEY and SMNVEV (reference sequence). The CDR3 is made up of 15 amino acids. This chain's CDR3 is CASSFGLADTDTQYF. For the CDR3, the DNA is TGTGCCAGCAGTTTCGGGCTAGCGGACACAGATACGCAGTATTTT.

This clonotype was recorded at least ten times. The chain employs TRBV6-1 and TRBJ2-7; TRBD2 matches at 8 bases. There are 15 residues in the CDR3. CDR1 is MNHNS and CDR2 is SASEGT in the germline V gene. With 5 bases clipped from V and 0 bases from J, the junction kept 6 bases outside the gene matches. The CDR3 reads CASSLERELSYEQYF. DNA of the CDR3: TGTGCCAGCAGTCTGGAGCGGGAGCTCTCCTACGAGCAGTACTTC.

The V gene is TRBV11-2, the J gene TRBJ2-7; D may be TRBD1 or TRBD2 (6 bases each). Trimming stripped 2 bases from V and 7 bases from J, with 12 bases between. Germline CDR1 is SGHAT and CDR2 is FQNNGV. This CDR3 region has 13 residues. As DNA, the CDR3 is TGTGCCAGCAGCTTATACGGAGGGGGAGAGCAGTACTTC. It translates to CASSLYGGGEQYF.

Ten or more counts support this clonotype. V usage is TRBV27 and J usage is TRBJ2-7; D gene uncertain. The CDR3 consists of 14 residues. Deletions cut 2 bases from V and 2 bases from J, with 10 bases between. CDR1 is MNHEY and CDR2 is SMNVEV in the germline V gene (reference sequence). CDR3 in DNA: TGTGCCAGCAGTTTAAACGGACCTACCTACGAGCAGTACTTC. It translates to CASSLNGPTYEQYF.

This clonotype has a count of ten or more. The CDR3: CASSLRGRGNQPQHF. Here the CDR3 DNA reads TGTGCCAGCAGCCTCAGGGGGCGCGGGAATCAGCCCCAGCATTTT. The genes are TRBV12-3 or TRBV12-4 and TRBJ1-5; TRBD1 matches at 8 bases. The CDR3 has 15 residues. V lost 6 bases and J lost 4; bases outside the gene matches: 8.

The genes are TRBV10-3 and TRBJ2-1; no clear D gene. Germline CDR1 is ENHRY and CDR2 is SYGVKD. The CDR3 has 13 amino acids. Trimming took off 4 bases at V and 8 bases at J, with 12 bases between the two ends. Written as DNA, the CDR3 is TGTGCCATCAGTGGATTAGATCATCATGAGCAGTTCTTC. This translates into CAISGLDHHEQFF.

Many counts were recorded for this clonotype. V usage is TRBV6-2 or TRBV6-3 and J usage is TRBJ2-5; TRBD2 matches at 7 bases. Per the germline V gene, CDR1 is MNHEY and CDR2 is SVGEGT. The CDR3 is made up of 19 amino acids. The junction had 21 bases not matched to a gene; V was cut back by 3 bases and J by 5 bases. The CDR3 DNA reads TGTGCCAGCAGTTATGGTTACGAGGCGGGAGAGGGGAGCCCCGAGACCCAGTACTTC. Residues: CASSYGYEAGEGSPETQYF.

This clonotype has just one count. As DNA, the CDR3 is TGTGCCAGCAGCCCGGGACAGGGGATAGGTCAGCCCCAGCATTTT. This translates into CASSPGQGIGQPQHF. The chain employs TRBV7-9 and TRBJ1-5; 10 nucleotides line up with TRBD1. This CDR3 is built from 15 residues. V was clipped by 5 bases and J by 6 bases; unmatched bases: 7. The germline CDR1 and CDR2 sequences are SEHNR and FQNEAQ (reference sequence).

The rearrangement joins TRBV29-1 to TRBJ2-3; tentative D call: TRBD1 (6 bases). Germline CDR1 SQVTM, CDR2 ANQGSEA. The ends were cut back, 8 bases at V and 0 bases at J, with 12 bases in the middle. The CDR3 is made up of 13 amino acids. The CDR3 DNA is TGCAGCTTCACAGACAGGAGCACAGATACGCAGTATTTT. This codes for CSFTDRSTDTQYF.

This clonotype has only a few counts. The chain joins TRBV7-2 to TRBJ2-7; D is unclear. The V and J ends lost 5 bases and 4 bases respectively, with 15 bases between them. CDR1 is SGHTA and CDR2 is FQGNSA in the germline V gene. There are 14 residues in the CDR3. DNA for the CDR3: TGTGCCAGCAGCCCCCATAGCCGATATTACGAGCAGTACTTC. Its translation: CASSPHSRYYEQYF.

This clonotype was seen at least ten times. The V gene is TRBV12-3 or TRBV12-4, the J gene TRBJ2-7, with TRBD2 as a possible D gene (5 bases). The CDR3 sequence is 14 residues long. V lost 7 bases and J lost 6, with 19 bases in between. For the CDR3, the DNA is TGTGCCAGCACAGGAGGTGGCACCTTGGTCGAGCAGTACTTC. Its protein is CASTGGGTLVEQYF.

The chain couples TRBV7-2 to TRBJ2-2; D gene ambiguous. The CDR3 is 13 amino acids. V lost 8 bases and J 6 bases, leaving 13 bases between the germline ends. CDR1 and CDR2 from the germline V gene are SGHTA and FQGNSA. Written as DNA, the CDR3 is TGTGCCAGCCTACCGACCTTCTCCGGGGAGCTGTTTTTT. This codes for CASLPTFSGELFF. Looking up the rest from reference TRBV7-2 and TRBJ2-2 gives the full variable domain: GAGVSQSPSNKVTEKGKDVELRCDPISGHTALYWYRQSLGQGLEFLIYFQGNSAPDKSGLPSDRFSAERTGGSVSTLTIQRTQQEDSAVYLCASLPTFSGELFFGEGSRLTVL.

This clonotype was seen repeatedly, ten times or more. The rearrangement links TRBV29-1 to TRBJ2-5; 7 positions agree with TRBD2. Trimming removed 8 bases from V and 5 bases from J; junction bases left unmatched: 14. Germline V gene lookup returns CDR1 SQVTM and CDR2 ANQGSEA. CDR3 length: 14 amino acids. The CDR3 nucleotides read TGCAGCCATCTGCGGGCGGGAGTGAGTGAGACCCAGTACTTC. It translates to CSHLRAGVSETQYF.

This clonotype was seen more than once but under ten times. The rearrangement links TRBV6-1 to TRBJ1-1; a weak D match, TRBD1 (6 bases). Germline V lookup: CDR1 MNHNS, CDR2 SASEGT. The V gene lost 3 bases and the J gene lost 10 bases, with 27 bases spanning the gap. The CDR3 contains 17 residues. In DNA, the CDR3 is TGTGCCAGCAGTGACCTGGGGGCGACGCACCTCTCTTCTGGAGCTTTCTTT. Its translation is CASSDLGATHLSSGAFF.

This rearrangement joins TRBV7-9 to TRBJ1-1; D perhaps matches TRBD1 (6 bases). Trimming removed 5 bases from V and 3 bases from J, with 10 bases in between. This CDR3 comprises 13 residues. CDR1 and CDR2 from the germline V gene are SEHNR and FQNEAQ (reference sequence). This CDR3 reads CASSRSGDTEAFF. CDR3 DNA: TGTGCCAGCAGCCGCTCAGGGGACACTGAAGCTTTCTTT. The full variable domain, completed using reference TRBV7-9 and TRBJ1-1, is DTGVSQNPRHKITKRGQNVTFRCDPISEHNRLYWYRQTLGQGPEFLTYFQNEAQLEKSRLLSDRFSAERPKGSFSTLEIQRTEQGDSAMYLCASSRSGDTEAFFGQGTRLTVV.

The chain links TRBV7-9 to TRBJ1-1; D is perhaps TRBD1 (5 bases). This CDR3 contains 15 residues. V lost 5 bases and J lost 4, with 17 bases in between. CDR1 SEHNR and CDR2 FQNEAQ come from the germline V gene (reference sequence). CDR3 sequence: CASSPDGWGGTEAFF. The DNA for the CDR3 is TGTGCCAGCAGCCCTGATGGTTGGGGCGGCACTGAAGCTTTCTTT.

A few counts support this clonotype. The chain is built from TRBV6-2 or TRBV6-3 and TRBJ2-7; 7 bases are a match to TRBD2. There are 16 residues in the CDR3. J gave up 2 bases and V 4 bases, and 11 bases lay outside the gene matches. Germline CDR1 is MNHEY and CDR2 is SVGEGT. CDR3 protein: CASSFSPFAGAYEQYF. The CDR3 DNA reads TGTGCCAGCAGTTTCTCCCCCTTTGCGGGAGCCTACGAGCAGTACTTC.